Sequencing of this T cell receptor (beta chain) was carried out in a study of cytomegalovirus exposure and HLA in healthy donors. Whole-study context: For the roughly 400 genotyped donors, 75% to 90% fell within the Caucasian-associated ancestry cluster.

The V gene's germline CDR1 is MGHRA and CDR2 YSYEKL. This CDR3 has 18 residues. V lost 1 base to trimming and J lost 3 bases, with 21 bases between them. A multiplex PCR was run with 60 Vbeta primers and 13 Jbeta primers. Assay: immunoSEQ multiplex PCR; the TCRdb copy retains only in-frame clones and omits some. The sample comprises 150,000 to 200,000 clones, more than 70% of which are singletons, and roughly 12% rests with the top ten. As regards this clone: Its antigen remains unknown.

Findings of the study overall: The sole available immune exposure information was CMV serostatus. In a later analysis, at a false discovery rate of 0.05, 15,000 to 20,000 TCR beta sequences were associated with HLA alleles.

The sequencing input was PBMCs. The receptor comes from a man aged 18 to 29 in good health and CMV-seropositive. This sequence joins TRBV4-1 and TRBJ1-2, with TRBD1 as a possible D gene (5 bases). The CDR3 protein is CASSQGTQRYRIDYGYTF. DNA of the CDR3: TGCGCCAGCAGCCAAGGAACTCAACGTTACAGGATCGACTATGGCTACACCTTC.